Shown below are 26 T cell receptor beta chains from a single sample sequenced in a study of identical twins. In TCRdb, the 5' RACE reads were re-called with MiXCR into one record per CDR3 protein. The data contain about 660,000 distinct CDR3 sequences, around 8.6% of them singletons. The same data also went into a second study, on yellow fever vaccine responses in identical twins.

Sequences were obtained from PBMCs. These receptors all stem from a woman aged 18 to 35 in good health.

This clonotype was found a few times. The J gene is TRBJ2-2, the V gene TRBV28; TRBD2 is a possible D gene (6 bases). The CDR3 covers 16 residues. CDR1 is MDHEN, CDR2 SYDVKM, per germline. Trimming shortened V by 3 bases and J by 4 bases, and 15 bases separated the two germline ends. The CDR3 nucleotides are TGTGCCAGCAGTTTGGGCTCTGCGGGATCCACCGGGGAGCTGTTTTTT. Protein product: CASSLGSAGSTGELFF.

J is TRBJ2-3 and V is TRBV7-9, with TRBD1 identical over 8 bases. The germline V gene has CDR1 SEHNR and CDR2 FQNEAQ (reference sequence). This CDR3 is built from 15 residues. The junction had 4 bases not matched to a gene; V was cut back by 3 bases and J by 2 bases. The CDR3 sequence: CASSFPTGVTDTQYF. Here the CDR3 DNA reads TGTGCCAGCAGCTTCCCGACAGGGGTCACAGATACGCAGTATTTT.

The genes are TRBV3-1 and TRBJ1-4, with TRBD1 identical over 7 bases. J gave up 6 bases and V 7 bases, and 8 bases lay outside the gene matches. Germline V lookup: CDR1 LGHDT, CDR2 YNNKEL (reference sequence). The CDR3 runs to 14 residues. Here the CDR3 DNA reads TGTGCCAGCACCGGCAGGGGGAAGGATGAAAAACTGTTTTTT. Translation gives CASTGRGKDEKLFF.

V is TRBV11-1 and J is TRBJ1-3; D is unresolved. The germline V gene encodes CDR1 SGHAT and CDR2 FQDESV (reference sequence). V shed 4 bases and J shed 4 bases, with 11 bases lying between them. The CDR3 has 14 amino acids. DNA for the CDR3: TGTGCCAGCAGCTGGAGAGGCGGCGGAAACACCATATATTTT. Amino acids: CASSWRGGGNTIYF.

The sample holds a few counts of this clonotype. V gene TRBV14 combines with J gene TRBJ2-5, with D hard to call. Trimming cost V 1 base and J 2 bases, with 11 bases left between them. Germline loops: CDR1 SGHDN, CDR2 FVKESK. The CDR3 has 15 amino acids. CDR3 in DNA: TGTGCCAGCAGCCAAGTACTTGACACTCAAGAGACCCAGTACTTC. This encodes CASSQVLDTQETQYF.

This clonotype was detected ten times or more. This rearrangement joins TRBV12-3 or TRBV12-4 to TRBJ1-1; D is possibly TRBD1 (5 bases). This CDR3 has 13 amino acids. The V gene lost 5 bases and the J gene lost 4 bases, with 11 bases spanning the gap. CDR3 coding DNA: TGTGCCAGCAGTGTGTCAGGGCTCACTGAAGCTTTCTTT. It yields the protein CASSVSGLTEAFF.

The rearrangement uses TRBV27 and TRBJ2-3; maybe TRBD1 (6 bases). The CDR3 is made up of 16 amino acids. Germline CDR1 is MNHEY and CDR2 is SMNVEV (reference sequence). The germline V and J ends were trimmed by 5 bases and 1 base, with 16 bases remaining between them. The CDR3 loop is CASSPHDRQGTDTQYF. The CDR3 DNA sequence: TGTGCCAGCAGTCCCCATGACAGGCAGGGCACAGATACGCAGTATTTT.

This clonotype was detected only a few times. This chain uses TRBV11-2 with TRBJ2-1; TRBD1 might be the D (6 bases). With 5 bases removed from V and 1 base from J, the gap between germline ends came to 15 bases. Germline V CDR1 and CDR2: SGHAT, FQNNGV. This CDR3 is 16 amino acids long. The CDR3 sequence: CASSRYRDTSYNEQFF. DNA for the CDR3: TGTGCCAGCAGCCGTTACAGGGACACTTCCTACAATGAGCAGTTCTTC.

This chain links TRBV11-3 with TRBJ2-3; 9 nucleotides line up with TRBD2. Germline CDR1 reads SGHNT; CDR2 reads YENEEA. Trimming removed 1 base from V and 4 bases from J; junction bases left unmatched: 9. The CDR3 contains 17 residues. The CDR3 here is CASSLGGEREVADTQYF. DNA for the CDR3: TGTGCCAGCAGCTTAGGAGGGGAGCGGGAGGTTGCAGATACGCAGTATTTT.

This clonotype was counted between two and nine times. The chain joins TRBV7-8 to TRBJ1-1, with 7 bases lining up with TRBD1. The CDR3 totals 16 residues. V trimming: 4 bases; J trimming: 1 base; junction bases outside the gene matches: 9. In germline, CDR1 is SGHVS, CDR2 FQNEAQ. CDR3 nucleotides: TGTGCCAGCAGCTCACCTCCCGGGACAGCGAACACTGAAGCTTTCTTT. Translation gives CASSSPPGTANTEAFF.

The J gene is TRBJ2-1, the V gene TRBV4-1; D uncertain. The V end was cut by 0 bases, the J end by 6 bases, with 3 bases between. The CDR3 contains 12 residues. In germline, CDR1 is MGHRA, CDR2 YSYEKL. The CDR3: CASSQDINEQFF. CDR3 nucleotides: TGCGCCAGCAGCCAAGATATCAATGAGCAGTTCTTC.

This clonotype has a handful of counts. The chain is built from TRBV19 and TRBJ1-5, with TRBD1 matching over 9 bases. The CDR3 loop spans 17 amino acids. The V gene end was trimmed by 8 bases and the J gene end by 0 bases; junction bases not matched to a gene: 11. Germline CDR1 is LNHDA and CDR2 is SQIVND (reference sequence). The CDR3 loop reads CASASGQGSYSNQPQHF. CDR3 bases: TGTGCCAGTGCTTCGGGACAGGGATCATATAGCAATCAGCCCCAGCATTTT.

In DNA form, the CDR3 reads TGTGCCAGCAGGGGGGGTGAACTAGCGGAACGCTACAATGAGCAGTTCTTC. The encoded protein is CASRGGELAERYNEQFF. V usage is TRBV6-1 and J usage is TRBJ2-1; 8 bases match TRBD2. The CDR3 runs to 17 residues. Germline CDR1 is MNHNS and CDR2 is SASEGT. The V gene end was trimmed by 6 bases and the J gene end by 3 bases; junction bases not matched to a gene: 13.

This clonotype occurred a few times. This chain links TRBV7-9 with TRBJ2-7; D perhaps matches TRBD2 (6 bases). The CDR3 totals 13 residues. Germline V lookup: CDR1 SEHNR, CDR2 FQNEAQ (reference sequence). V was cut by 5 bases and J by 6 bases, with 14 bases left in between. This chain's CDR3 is CASSPSTSSEQYF. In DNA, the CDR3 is TGTGCCAGCAGCCCATCGACTAGTAGCGAGCAGTACTTC. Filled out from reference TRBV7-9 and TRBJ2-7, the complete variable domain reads DTGVSQNPRHKITKRGQNVTFRCDPISEHNRLYWYRQTLGQGPEFLTYFQNEAQLEKSRLLSDRFSAERPKGSFSTLEIQRTEQGDSAMYLCASSPSTSSEQYFGPGTRLTVT.

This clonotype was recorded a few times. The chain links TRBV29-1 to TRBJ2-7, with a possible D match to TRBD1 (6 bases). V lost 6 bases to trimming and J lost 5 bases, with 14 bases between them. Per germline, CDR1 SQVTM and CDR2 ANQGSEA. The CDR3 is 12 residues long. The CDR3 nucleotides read TGCAGCGTCGAAACAGGGATCGACGAGCAGTACTTC. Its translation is CSVETGIDEQYF.

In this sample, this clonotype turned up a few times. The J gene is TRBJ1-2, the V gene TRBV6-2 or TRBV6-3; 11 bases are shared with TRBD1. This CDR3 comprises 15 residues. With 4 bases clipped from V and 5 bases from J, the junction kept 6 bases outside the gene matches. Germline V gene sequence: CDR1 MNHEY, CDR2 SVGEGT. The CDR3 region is CASSFPGQGDYGYTF. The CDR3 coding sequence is TGTGCCAGCAGTTTCCCGGGACAGGGGGATTATGGCTACACCTTC.

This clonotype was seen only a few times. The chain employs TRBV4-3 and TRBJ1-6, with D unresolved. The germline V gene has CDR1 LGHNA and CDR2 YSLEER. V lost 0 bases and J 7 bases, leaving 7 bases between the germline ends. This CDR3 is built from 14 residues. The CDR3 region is CASSQEIRNSPLHF. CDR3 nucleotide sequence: TGCGCCAGCAGCCAAGAAATCAGAAATTCACCCCTCCACTTT.

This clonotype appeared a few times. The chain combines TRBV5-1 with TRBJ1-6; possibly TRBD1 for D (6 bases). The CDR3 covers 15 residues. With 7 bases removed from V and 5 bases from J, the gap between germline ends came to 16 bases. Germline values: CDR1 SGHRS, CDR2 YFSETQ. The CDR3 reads CASSGTTSNNSPLHF. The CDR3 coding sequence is TGCGCCAGCTCCGGGACAACTAGCAATAATTCACCCCTCCACTTT.

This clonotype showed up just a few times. CDR3 protein: CASRRSGGAYEQYF. The CDR3 DNA reads as TGTGCCAGCAGGAGAAGCGGGGGAGCCTACGAGCAGTACTTC. This chain connects TRBV27 to TRBJ2-7; 8 bases map to TRBD2. Trimming removed 6 bases from V and 2 bases from J; junction bases left unmatched: 6. This CDR3 has 14 residues. Germline CDR1 reads MNHEY; CDR2 reads SMNVEV (reference sequence).

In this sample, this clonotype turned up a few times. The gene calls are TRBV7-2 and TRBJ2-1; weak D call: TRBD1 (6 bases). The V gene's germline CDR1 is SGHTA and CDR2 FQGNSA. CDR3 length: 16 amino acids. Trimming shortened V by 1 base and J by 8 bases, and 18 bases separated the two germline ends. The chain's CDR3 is CASSLVAGGGEDEQFF. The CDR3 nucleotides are TGTGCCAGCAGCTTAGTTGCTGGGGGCGGTGAGGATGAGCAGTTCTTC.

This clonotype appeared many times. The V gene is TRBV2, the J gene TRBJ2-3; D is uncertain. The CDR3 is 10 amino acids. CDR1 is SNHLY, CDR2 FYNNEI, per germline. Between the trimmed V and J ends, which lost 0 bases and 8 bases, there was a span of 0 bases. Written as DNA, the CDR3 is TGTGCCAGCAGTGAAGCTACGCAGTATTTT. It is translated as CASSEATQYF. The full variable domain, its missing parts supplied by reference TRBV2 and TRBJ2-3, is EPEVTQTPSHQVTQMGQEVILRCVPISNHLYFYWYRQILGQKVEFLVSFYNNEISEKSEIFDDQFSVERPDGSNFTLKIRSTKLEDSAMYFCASSEATQYFGPGTRLTVL.

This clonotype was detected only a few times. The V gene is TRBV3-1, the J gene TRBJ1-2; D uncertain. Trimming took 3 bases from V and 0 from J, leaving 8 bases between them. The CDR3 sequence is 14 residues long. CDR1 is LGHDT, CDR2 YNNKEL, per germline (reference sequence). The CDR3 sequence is CASSQGTTNYGYTF. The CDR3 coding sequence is TGTGCCAGCAGCCAGGGCACTACTAACTATGGCTACACCTTC.

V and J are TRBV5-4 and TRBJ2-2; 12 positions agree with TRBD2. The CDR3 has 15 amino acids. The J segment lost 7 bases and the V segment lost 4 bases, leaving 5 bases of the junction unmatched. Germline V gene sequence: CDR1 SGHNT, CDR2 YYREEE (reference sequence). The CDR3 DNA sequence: TGTGCCAGCAGCCAGCCGGGACTAGCGGGCGGGGAGCTGTTTTTT. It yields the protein CASSQPGLAGGELFF. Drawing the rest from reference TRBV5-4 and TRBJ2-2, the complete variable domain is ETGVTQSPTHLIKTRGQQVTLRCSSQSGHNTVSWYQQALGQGPQFIFQYYREEENGRGNFPPRFSGLQFPNYSSELNVNALELDDSALYLCASSQPGLAGGELFFGEGSRLTVL.

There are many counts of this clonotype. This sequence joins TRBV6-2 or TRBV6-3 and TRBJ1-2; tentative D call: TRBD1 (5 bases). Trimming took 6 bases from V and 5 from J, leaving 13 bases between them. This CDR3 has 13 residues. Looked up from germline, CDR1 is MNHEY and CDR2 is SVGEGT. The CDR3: CASRTAGQYGYTF. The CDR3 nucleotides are TGTGCCAGCAGGACCGCGGGGCAATATGGCTACACCTTC.

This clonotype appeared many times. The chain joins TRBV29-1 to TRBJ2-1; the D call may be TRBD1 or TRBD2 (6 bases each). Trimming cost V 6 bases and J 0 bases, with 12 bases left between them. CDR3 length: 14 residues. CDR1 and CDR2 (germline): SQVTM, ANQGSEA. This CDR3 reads CSVIADSSYNEQFF. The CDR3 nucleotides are TGCAGCGTAATAGCGGACAGCTCCTACAATGAGCAGTTCTTC.

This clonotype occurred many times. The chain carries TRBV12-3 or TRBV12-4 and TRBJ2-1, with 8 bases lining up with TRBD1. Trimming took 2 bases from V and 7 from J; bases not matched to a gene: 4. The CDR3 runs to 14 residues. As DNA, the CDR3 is TGTGCCAGCAGTTTAAAACAGGGGGGAAATGAGCAGTTCTTC. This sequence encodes CASSLKQGGNEQFF.